This is a list of T cell receptor beta chains from one sample in a study of blood T cell repertoires in COVID-19. Here immunoSEQ multiplex PCR was the method, and the copy in TCRdb shows in-frame clones only, minus some. Here the sample spans approximately 360,000 clones, approximately 88% being singletons. Specimen: peripheral blood. The receptor source for this set is a man aged 35 to 55 with acute or convalescent COVID-19. Both conserved end residues are part of each CDR3. D genes are given only for firm matches. Where a row states a size, it is once, few, many or the class of an expanded clone; other rows omit it.

J gene: TRBJ2-5
V gene: TRBV7-9
D gene: TRBD2
clone size: .
CDR3 DNA: TGTGCCAGCAGCTTATTCCTAGCGGGCTCGCAAGAGACCCAGTACTTC
CDR3 protein: CASSLFLAGSQETQYF

J gene: TRBJ2-7
V gene: TRBV10-3
D gene: TRBD1
clone size: .
CDR3 DNA: TGTGCCATCAGGTCGACAGGGGATGCTCCCTACGAGCAGTACTTC
CDR3 protein: CAIRSTGDAPYEQYF

J gene: TRBJ1-1
V gene: TRBV6-5
D gene: TRBD1
clone size: few
CDR3 DNA: TGTGCCAGCAGTTACGACCGACAGGGCCCAGCCGAAGCTTTCTTT
CDR3 protein: CASSYDRQGPAEAFF

J gene: TRBJ1-4
V gene: TRBV12-5
D gene: TRBD1
clone size: .
CDR3 DNA: TGTGCTAGTGGGACGACAGGGCCAGAGGAAAAACTGTTTTTT
CDR3 protein: CASGTTGPEEKLFF

J gene: TRBJ1-2
V gene: TRBV28
D gene: .
clone size: .
CDR3 DNA: TGTGCCAGCAGTATAGCGGTGGACTATGGCTACACCTTC
CDR3 protein: CASSIAVDYGYTF

J gene: TRBJ2-3
V gene: TRBV5-8
D gene: TRBD2
clone size: once
CDR3 DNA: TGTGCCAGCAGCTTGGCAGCGGGAGGGCCTAGCACAGATACGCAGTATTTT
CDR3 protein: CASSLAAGGPSTDTQYF

J gene: TRBJ2-7
V gene: TRBV18
D gene: .
clone size: .
CDR3 DNA: TGTGCCAGCTCACCGGGGGGGACACCCTCCTACGAGCAGTACTTC
CDR3 protein: CASSPGGTPSYEQYF

J gene: TRBJ2-7
V gene: TRBV12-3/TRBV12-4
D gene: .
clone size: once
CDR3 DNA: TGTGCCAGCAGTTTAAATCGTTACGAGCAGTACTTC
CDR3 protein: CASSLNRYEQYF

J gene: TRBJ1-5
V gene: TRBV6-6
D gene: TRBD1
clone size: .
CDR3 DNA: TGTGCCAGCAGTTACTTCAGGGGGAAAAGTAATCAGCCCCAGCATTTT
CDR3 protein: CASSYFRGKSNQPQHF

J gene: TRBJ1-1
V gene: TRBV5-4
D gene: TRBD1
clone size: .
CDR3 DNA: TGTGCCAGCAGCGGAGGGACAGGGGGATGGCGCACTGAAGCTTTCTTT
CDR3 protein: CASSGGTGGWRTEAFF

J gene: TRBJ1-2
V gene: TRBV12-3/TRBV12-4
D gene: TRBD1
clone size: .
CDR3 DNA: TGTGCCAGCACCCCGGGACAGGGCTATGGCTACACCTTC
CDR3 protein: CASTPGQGYGYTF

J gene: TRBJ2-1
V gene: TRBV4-1
D gene: TRBD2
clone size: .
CDR3 DNA: TGCGCCAGCAGCCAACCACTAGCGAGTTCCTACAATGAGCAGTTCTTC
CDR3 protein: CASSQPLASSYNEQFF

J gene: TRBJ2-2
V gene: TRBV5-8
D gene: .
clone size: .
CDR3 DNA: TGTGCCAGCAGCTTTGCGTGGGGGCCCTCGAACACCGGGGAGCTGTTTTTT
CDR3 protein: CASSFAWGPSNTGELFF

J gene: TRBJ1-2
V gene: TRBV2
D gene: .
clone size: .
CDR3 DNA: TGTGCCAGCAGTGAACAGGGGTATGGCTACACCTTC
CDR3 protein: CASSEQGYGYTF

J gene: TRBJ1-1
V gene: TRBV4-1
D gene: .
clone size: .
CDR3 DNA: TGCGCCAGCAGCCAAGTGTTTCGGGGGGGGACTGAAGCTTTCTTT
CDR3 protein: CASSQVFRGGTEAFF

J gene: TRBJ1-5
V gene: TRBV2
D gene: .
clone size: .
CDR3 DNA: TGTGCCAGTGGAGTGGGTCAGCCCCAGCATTTT
CDR3 protein: CASGVGQPQHF

J gene: TRBJ1-1
V gene: TRBV6-5
D gene: .
clone size: once
CDR3 DNA: TGTGCCAGCTACGTAGGGGCTTACACTGAAGCTTTCTTT
CDR3 protein: CASYVGAYTEAFF

J gene: TRBJ1-5
V gene: TRBV5-5
D gene: TRBD1
clone size: .
CDR3 DNA: TGTGCCAGCAGCTTATTGGGACAGGGTGGCAATCAGCCCCAGCATTTT
CDR3 protein: CASSLLGQGGNQPQHF

J gene: TRBJ2-7
V gene: TRBV5-1
D gene: TRBD2
clone size: .
CDR3 DNA: TGCGCCAGCATGGCTAGCGGGAGCTACGAGCAGTACTTC
CDR3 protein: CASMASGSYEQYF

J gene: TRBJ1-2
V gene: TRBV2
D gene: TRBD1
clone size: .
CDR3 DNA: TGTGCCAGCACTGTGGGACAGGGAGACTATGGCTACACCTTC
CDR3 protein: CASTVGQGDYGYTF

J gene: TRBJ2-2
V gene: TRBV5-1
D gene: TRBD1
clone size: few
CDR3 DNA: TGCGCCAGCAGCACAATTATAGGGGGCAGCAACACCGGGGAGCTGTTTTTT
CDR3 protein: CASSTIIGGSNTGELFF

J gene: TRBJ1-6
V gene: TRBV28
D gene: .
clone size: .
CDR3 DNA: TGTGCCAGCAGTCGACAGCGTAATTCACCCCTCCACTTT
CDR3 protein: CASSRQRNSPLHF

J gene: TRBJ2-7
V gene: TRBV4-1
D gene: TRBD1
clone size: few
CDR3 DNA: TGCGCCAGCAGCCTCCGGTTACAGGGGAACTACGAGCAGTACTTC
CDR3 protein: CASSLRLQGNYEQYF

J gene: TRBJ2-1
V gene: TRBV15
D gene: .
clone size: .
CDR3 DNA: TGTGCCACCAGCAGTGAACAGGAGTACAATGAGCAGTTCTTC
CDR3 protein: CATSSEQEYNEQFF

J gene: TRBJ2-7
V gene: TRBV5-1
D gene: TRBD1
clone size: .
CDR3 DNA: TGCGCCAGCAGCTTAGGGACAGGGCGAGGCGAGCAGTACTTC
CDR3 protein: CASSLGTGRGEQYF

J gene: TRBJ1-5
V gene: TRBV28
D gene: .
clone size: .
CDR3 DNA: TGTGCCAGCAGTTTCCCCTTCCAGCCCCAGCATTTT
CDR3 protein: CASSFPFQPQHF

J gene: TRBJ2-2
V gene: TRBV19
D gene: TRBD2
clone size: .
CDR3 DNA: TGTGCCAGTAGTATAACTGAGGGACTAGCGTACACCGGGGAGCTGTTTTTT
CDR3 protein: CASSITEGLAYTGELFF

J gene: TRBJ1-2
V gene: TRBV2
D gene: TRBD1
clone size: once
CDR3 DNA: TGTGCCAGCAGTGGACAGGGTGACTATGGCTACACCTTC
CDR3 protein: CASSGQGDYGYTF

J gene: TRBJ2-7
V gene: TRBV19
D gene: TRBD1
clone size: once
CDR3 DNA: TGTGCCAGTAGTATTGAGAGGGGGCCCTACGAGCAGTACTTC
CDR3 protein: CASSIERGPYEQYF

J gene: TRBJ2-7
V gene: TRBV7-6
D gene: .
clone size: once
CDR3 DNA: TGTGCCAGCAGCTTAGAAGAGGGCTCCTACGAGCAGTACTTC
CDR3 protein: CASSLEEGSYEQYF

J gene: TRBJ1-6
V gene: TRBV4-3
D gene: .
clone size: .
CDR3 DNA: TGCGCCAGCAGCCAATCTCCAGGCTCCTATAATTCACCCCTCCACTTT
CDR3 protein: CASSQSPGSYNSPLHF

J gene: TRBJ2-1
V gene: TRBV6-2/TRBV6-3
D gene: TRBD1
clone size: .
CDR3 DNA: TGTGCCAGCAGTTACGGGACAGGGGTTATCTTC
CDR3 protein: CASSYGTGVIF

J gene: TRBJ2-1
V gene: TRBV19
D gene: TRBD1
clone size: many
CDR3 DNA: TGTGCCAGTAGTGGACACAGGGGCAATGAGCAGTTCTTC
CDR3 protein: CASSGHRGNEQFF

J gene: TRBJ1-6
V gene: TRBV15
D gene: TRBD1
clone size: few
CDR3 DNA: TGTGCCACCAGCAGAGATCCATCCAGGGGGCCTGATTCACCCCTCCACTTT
CDR3 protein: CATSRDPSRGPDSPLHF

J gene: TRBJ1-2
V gene: TRBV6-4
D gene: .
clone size: once
CDR3 DNA: TGTGCCAGCAGTGACAGGGGAGGGGATGGCTACACCTTC
CDR3 protein: CASSDRGGDGYTF

J gene: TRBJ1-4
V gene: TRBV4-1
D gene: .
clone size: .
CDR3 DNA: TGCGCCAGCAGCCAAGAGCGAACAGACAGAGTCATTGAAAAACTGTTTTTT
CDR3 protein: CASSQERTDRVIEKLFF

J gene: TRBJ1-4
V gene: TRBV28
D gene: .
clone size: .
CDR3 DNA: TGTGCCAGCAGTTTATTGGGTGAGGGTAATGAAAAACTGTTTTTT
CDR3 protein: CASSLLGEGNEKLFF

J gene: TRBJ1-2
V gene: TRBV5-6
D gene: .
clone size: .
CDR3 DNA: TGTGCCAGCAGCTTGGTCGTACTTAGTGGCTACACCTTC
CDR3 protein: CASSLVVLSGYTF

J gene: TRBJ2-1
V gene: TRBV14
D gene: .
clone size: .
CDR3 DNA: TGTGCCAGCAGCCAAGACCTGGGGAGTGAGATTTGGTTCTTC
CDR3 protein: CASSQDLGSEIWFF

J gene: TRBJ2-5
V gene: TRBV7-8
D gene: TRBD2
clone size: .
CDR3 DNA: TGTGCCAGCAGCGACAGCGGGAAAGGAGAGACCCAGTACTTC
CDR3 protein: CASSDSGKGETQYF

J gene: TRBJ1-2
V gene: TRBV6-5
D gene: .
clone size: .
CDR3 DNA: TGTGCCGTTCTGGGGGGGAAGACTAACTATGGCTACACCTTC
CDR3 protein: CAVLGGKTNYGYTF

J gene: TRBJ2-5
V gene: TRBV15
D gene: .
clone size: .
CDR3 DNA: TGTGCCACCAGCCGGGACAATGCCGAGACCCAGTACTTC
CDR3 protein: CATSRDNAETQYF

J gene: TRBJ1-4
V gene: TRBV7-9
D gene: .
clone size: .
CDR3 DNA: TGTGCCAGCAGCTTATTGCGGACTAATGAAAAACTGTTTTTT
CDR3 protein: CASSLLRTNEKLFF

J gene: TRBJ1-1
V gene: TRBV5-1
D gene: TRBD1
clone size: .
CDR3 DNA: TGCGCCAGCAGCCTAACCGGGACAGGGGGCACTGAAGCTTTCTTT
CDR3 protein: CASSLTGTGGTEAFF

J gene: TRBJ2-1
V gene: TRBV24-1
D gene: .
clone size: .
CDR3 DNA: TGTGCCACCAGTGATTTTAGTTCCGATAATGAGCAGTTCTTC
CDR3 protein: CATSDFSSDNEQFF

J gene: TRBJ2-3
V gene: TRBV5-1
D gene: .
clone size: .
CDR3 DNA: TGCGCCAGCAGCTTGGAGTCTACCACAGATACGCAGTATTTT
CDR3 protein: CASSLESTTDTQYF

J gene: TRBJ1-4
V gene: TRBV7-9
D gene: .
clone size: .
CDR3 DNA: TGTGCCAGCGCACCCCGCGCAACTAATGAAAAACTGTTTTTT
CDR3 protein: CASAPRATNEKLFF

J gene: TRBJ1-2
V gene: TRBV5-1
D gene: .
clone size: .
CDR3 DNA: TGCGCCAGCAGCTTGGCTGGAAGGGGCGCTTTTCATGAGGGCTACACCTTC
CDR3 protein: CASSLAGRGAFHEGYTF

J gene: TRBJ1-2
V gene: TRBV7-9
D gene: .
clone size: .
CDR3 DNA: TGTGCCAGCAGCTTGGGTATCGACAGGAGGTATGGCTACACCTTC
CDR3 protein: CASSLGIDRRYGYTF

J gene: TRBJ1-1
V gene: TRBV4-3
D gene: .
clone size: .
CDR3 DNA: TGCGCCAGCAGCCAAGATCCAGGGAGGGCGTCTTTCTTT
CDR3 protein: CASSQDPGRASFF

J gene: TRBJ2-1
V gene: TRBV6-4
D gene: .
clone size: .
CDR3 DNA: TGTGCCAGCAGCGAGACCTCTTCACCGGACTCTGAGCAGTTCTTC
CDR3 protein: CASSETSSPDSEQFF